These 32 T cell receptor beta chains were all obtained from the same sample, sequenced in a study of cytomegalovirus exposure and HLA in healthy donors. PCR involved 60 Vbeta and 13 Jbeta primers. Produced via immunoSEQ multiplex PCR; TCRdb's table is partial and in-frame only. Of roughly 130,000 clones in the sample, roughly 68% were seen once. The specimen was PBMCs. The receptors come from a woman in her fifties or sixties in good health and CMV-seropositive.

This clone showed up just a few times. Sequence at one end of the junction differs from germline and may be a read error. The chain carries TRBV5-1 and TRBJ1-4, with 8 bases fitting TRBD1. This CDR3 comprises 14 residues. Germline V gene lookup returns CDR1 SGHRS and CDR2 YFSETQ. The DNA of the CDR3 is TGCGCCAGCAGGTTGGACAGGGCTAATGAAAAACTGTTTTTT. This gives the protein CASRLDRANEKLFF. The full variable domain, in which reference TRBV5-1 and TRBJ1-4 provide the parts outside the CDR3, is KAGVTQTPRYLIKTRGQQVTLSCSPISGHRSVSWYQQTPGQGLQFLFEYFSETQRNKGNFPGRFSGRQFSNSRSEMNVSTLELGDSALYLCASRLDRANEKLFFGSGTQLSVL.

This chain connects TRBV4-1 to TRBJ1-1, with unresolved D. CDR3 length: 14 amino acids. The V and J ends lost 0 bases and 6 bases respectively, with 11 bases between them. Germline assignment: CDR1 MGHRA and CDR2 YSYEKL. The CDR3 nucleotides read TGCGCCAGCAGCCAAGATCGGGCGGGAGCTGAAGCTTTCTTT. It is translated as CASSQDRAGAEAFF.

The J gene is TRBJ2-3, the V gene TRBV2; D remains unclear. The CDR3 spans 14 residues. V was pared by 6 bases and J by 6 bases, with 16 bases between. CDR1 and CDR2 from the germline V gene are SNHLY and FYNNEI. CDR3 loop: CASSPSGRRDTQYF. The CDR3 DNA is TGTGCCAGCAGCCCTAGTGGCCGTAGGGATACGCAGTATTTT. Supplemented by reference TRBV2 and TRBJ2-3, the full variable domain reads EPEVTQTPSHQVTQMGQEVILRCVPISNHLYFYWYRQILGQKVEFLVSFYNNEISEKSEIFDDQFSVERPDGSNFTLKIRSTKLEDSAMYFCASSPSGRRDTQYFGPGTRLTVL.

The genes are TRBV5-6 and TRBJ1-2; TRBD1 matches at 7 bases. Germline CDR1 SGHDT, CDR2 YYEEEE. The V and J ends lost 4 bases and 4 bases, in that order; junction bases with no gene match: 10. This CDR3 contains 15 residues. The CDR3 DNA reads TGTGCCAGCAGCCCGTCGACAGGGACAAGCTATGGCTACACCTTC. This translates into CASSPSTGTSYGYTF.

This chain links TRBV9 with TRBJ1-1, with 7 nucleotides matching TRBD1. The CDR3 spans 15 residues. Germline V gene sequence: CDR1 SGDLS, CDR2 YYNGEE. The V and J ends lost 0 bases and 1 base, in that order; junction bases with no gene match: 3. The chain's CDR3 is CASSVGQGGNTEAFF. The CDR3 bases are TGTGCCAGCAGCGTAGGACAGGGAGGGAACACTGAAGCTTTCTTT.

The V gene is TRBV11-3, the J gene TRBJ1-5; TRBD1 matches 11 bases. Trimming took 5 bases from V and 2 from J; bases not matched to a gene: 2. CDR1 is SGHNT and CDR2 is YENEEA in the germline V gene. This CDR3 has 15 amino acids. The CDR3 region is CASSPGQGGNQPQHF. Written as DNA, the CDR3 is TGTGCCAGCAGCCCGGGACAGGGGGGCAATCAGCCCCAGCATTTT. The variable domain in full, completed from reference TRBV11-3 and TRBJ1-5, reads EAGVVQSPRYKIIEKKQPVAFWCNPISGHNTLYWYLQNLGQGPELLIRYENEEAVDDSQLPKDRFSAERLKGVDSTLKIQPAELGDSAVYLCASSPGQGGNQPQHFGDGTRLSIL.

V is TRBV11-3 and J is TRBJ1-6; D may be TRBD1 (5 bases). The CDR3 has 13 residues. Trimming pared 2 bases from V and 11 bases from J, leaving 10 bases between. Germline lookup yields CDR1 SGHNT and CDR2 YENEEA. CDR3 nucleotides: TGTGCCAGCAGCTTAACCAGGGTTACACCCCTCCACTTT. As protein: CASSLTRVTPLHF. Complete variable domain (other parts from reference TRBV11-3 and TRBJ1-6): EAGVVQSPRYKIIEKKQPVAFWCNPISGHNTLYWYLQNLGQGPELLIRYENEEAVDDSQLPKDRFSAERLKGVDSTLKIQPAELGDSAVYLCASSLTRVTPLHFGNGTRLTVT.

This rearrangement joins TRBV2 to TRBJ2-1; 7 bases are a match to TRBD2. V lost 1 base and J lost 6; bases outside the gene matches: 0. This CDR3 contains 13 residues. The germline V gene has CDR1 SNHLY and CDR2 FYNNEI. CDR3 nucleotides: TGTGCCAGCAGTGAAGGGACTAGCAATGAGCAGTTCTTC. It specifies CASSEGTSNEQFF.

This clone has only one observation. The chain joins TRBV7-2 to TRBJ1-2; D remains ambiguous. The CDR3 length is 13 residues. The V gene's germline CDR1 is SGHTA and CDR2 FQGNSA. The V and J ends lost 7 bases and 1 base respectively, with 10 bases between them. The CDR3 sequence: CASTVRDNYGYTF. The DNA of the CDR3 is TGTGCCAGCACCGTGAGGGATAACTATGGCTACACCTTC.

The chain links TRBV7-6 to TRBJ1-1; no definite D call. Germline V gene data show CDR1 as SGHVS and CDR2 as FNYEAQ. Trimming removed 5 bases at V and 1 base at J, with 11 bases between. The CDR3 covers 14 residues. The CDR3 DNA reads TGTGCCAGCAGCCAAGGAGGGCGGAACACTGAAGCTTTCTTT. Its protein is CASSQGGRNTEAFF. The full variable domain, completed using reference TRBV7-6 and TRBJ1-1, is GAGVSQSPRYKVTKRGQDVALRCDPISGHVSLYWYRQALGQGPEFLTYFNYEAQQDKSGLPNDRFSAERPEGSISTLTIQRTEQRDSAMYRCASSQGGRNTEAFFGQGTRLTVV.

The chain recombines TRBV30 with TRBJ1-2, with D possibly being TRBD1 (6 bases). The ends were cut back, 6 bases at V and 5 bases at J, with 13 bases in the middle. This CDR3 is built from 12 residues. The germline gives CDR1 GTSNPN, CDR2 SVGIG (reference sequence). The CDR3 DNA is TGTGCCTGCGCAGGGGATGGGTATGGCTACACCTTC. It translates to CACAGDGYGYTF.

About this clone: Its ends do not fully match the called genes, so a read error is possible. The chain recombines TRBV9 with TRBJ1-3; TRBD1 matches at 8 bases. CDR1 is SGDLS and CDR2 is YYNGEE in the germline V gene. The CDR3 runs to 17 residues. CDR3 DNA sequence: TGTGCCAGCCGCGTAGTCGGGACAGGTATTGCTGGAAACACCATATATTTT. Amino acid sequence: CASRVVGTGIAGNTIYF.

As to this clone: At one end, the junction sequence differs from germline, possibly due to a read error. V is TRBV7-7 and J is TRBJ1-3; D not certain. Germline V CDR1 and CDR2: SSHAT, FNYEAQ (reference sequence). The CDR3 runs to 16 residues. The CDR3 spells CASSLVTADSGNTIYF. CDR3 nucleotide sequence: TGTGCTAGCAGCTTAGTTACAGCCGACTCTGGAAACACCATATATTTT.

The rearrangement links TRBV2 to TRBJ1-1; D possibly corresponds to TRBD1 (6 bases). This CDR3 spans 13 amino acids. The germline V gene encodes CDR1 SNHLY and CDR2 FYNNEI. Trimming took off 8 bases at V and 1 base at J, with 11 bases between the two ends. Here the CDR3 reads CASRQAPNTEAFF. The CDR3 coding sequence is TGTGCCAGCCGACAGGCACCGAACACTGAAGCTTTCTTT.

This clone appeared a few times. The chain links TRBV7-2 to TRBJ1-2, with D perhaps matching TRBD1 (6 bases). Germline CDR1 and CDR2: SGHTA and FQGNSA. Trimming pared 2 bases from V and 2 bases from J, leaving 9 bases between. The CDR3 contains 14 residues. CDR3 in amino acids: CASSLLRGNYGYTF. The DNA of the CDR3 is TGTGCCAGCAGCTTACTCAGGGGAAACTATGGCTACACCTTC.

The rearrangement links TRBV27 to TRBJ2-2; D possibly corresponds to TRBD2 (6 bases). CDR3 length: 15 residues. Germline lookup yields CDR1 MNHEY and CDR2 SMNVEV (reference sequence). V was trimmed by 8 bases and J by 4 bases, leaving 17 bases between them. The CDR3 sequence is CASFGAGTLTGELFF. The CDR3 DNA reads TGTGCCAGCTTTGGGGCAGGGACTCTCACCGGGGAGCTGTTTTTT.

This chain uses TRBV11-3 with TRBJ1-1, with D possibly matching TRBD1 (5 bases). Trimming left V 4 bases short and J 10 bases short, with 19 bases between. This CDR3 has 14 residues. CDR1 SGHNT and CDR2 YENEEA come from the germline V gene. CDR3 sequence (DNA): TGTGCCAGCAGCTCATTAGGAAACGGGGGTATAGCTTTCTTT. Encoded protein: CASSSLGNGGIAFF.

This rearrangement joins TRBV18 to TRBJ1-4; D gene uncertain. The CDR3 consists of 15 residues. Trimming shortened V by 3 bases and J by 0 bases, and 8 bases separated the two germline ends. The germline V gene encodes CDR1 KGHSH and CDR2 LQKENI. The DNA of the CDR3 is TGTGCCAGCTCACCGGCCCCACCAACTAATGAAAAACTGTTTTTT. As protein: CASSPAPPTNEKLFF.

Concerning this clone: This CDR3 is also generated by other DNA sequences in the sample. This chain connects TRBV7-9 to TRBJ2-3; D gene uncertain. Trimming removed 3 bases at V and 4 bases at J, with 2 bases between. This CDR3 has 11 amino acids. The germline V gene has CDR1 SEHNR and CDR2 FQNEAQ (reference sequence). DNA for the CDR3: TGTGCCAGCAGCTTCTCAGATACGCAGTATTTT. This gives the protein CASSFSDTQYF.

V gene TRBV7-2 combines with J gene TRBJ2-3; 10 bases are shared with TRBD2. After removal of 7 bases from V and 0 bases from J, the junction contained 7 bases not matched to a gene. The CDR3 is 16 amino acids. The germline V gene encodes CDR1 SGHTA and CDR2 FQGNSA. CDR3 residues: CASTTGAGGSTDTQYF. In DNA, the CDR3 is TGTGCCAGCACTACGGGAGCGGGGGGGAGCACAGATACGCAGTATTTT. The full variable domain, completed using reference TRBV7-2 and TRBJ2-3, is GAGVSQSPSNKVTEKGKDVELRCDPISGHTALYWYRQSLGQGLEFLIYFQGNSAPDKSGLPSDRFSAERTGGSVSTLTIQRTQQEDSAVYLCASTTGAGGSTDTQYFGPGTRLTVL.

The chain has TRBV5-1 and TRBJ2-1; perhaps TRBD2 as D (6 bases). Germline CDR1 SGHRS, CDR2 YFSETQ. This CDR3 spans 16 amino acids. The germline V and J ends were trimmed by 5 bases and 2 bases, with 17 bases remaining between them. CDR3 in amino acids: CASRGTGGGAYNEQFF. DNA of the CDR3: TGCGCCAGCAGAGGTACGGGTGGCGGGGCCTACAATGAGCAGTTCTTC.

This clone was seen a single time. This rearrangement joins TRBV15 to TRBJ2-7; a possible D gene is TRBD2 (5 bases). The length of the CDR3 is 16 residues. The germline V gene has CDR1 LNHNV and CDR2 YYDKDF (reference sequence). Trimming cost V 3 bases and J 2 bases, with 17 bases left between them. Here the CDR3 DNA reads TGTGCCACCAGCAGCCCCTACCCCCTAGCTCCCTACGAGCAGTACTTC. This sequence encodes CATSSPYPLAPYEQYF. Full variable domain (outside the CDR3, taken from reference TRBV15 and TRBJ2-7): DAMVIQNPRYQVTQFGKPVTLSCSQTLNHNVMYWYQQKSSQAPKLLFHYYDKDFNNEADTPDNFQSRRPNTSFCFLDIRSPGLGDTAMYLCATSSPYPLAPYEQYFGPGTRLTVT.

The chain recombines TRBV5-4 with TRBJ2-3; possible D gene TRBD2, 5 bases. There are 11 residues in the CDR3. Germline CDR1 is SGHNT and CDR2 is YYREEE (reference sequence). Trimming shortened V by 4 bases and J by 10 bases, and 10 bases separated the two germline ends. The CDR3 DNA follows: TGTGCCAGCAGCGCTGGGCGGGCGCAGTATTTT. Protein: CASSAGRAQYF.

This clone was detected once. CDR3: CASSLQGNYGYTF. In nucleotides, the CDR3 is TGTGCCAGCAGCTTGCAGGGGAACTATGGCTACACCTTC. The chain links TRBV5-4 to TRBJ1-2; tentatively, D is TRBD1 (6 bases). The CDR3 is 13 residues long. V lost 1 base to trimming and J lost 2 bases, with 6 bases between them. Germline CDR1 and CDR2: SGHNT and YYREEE (reference sequence).

This chain links TRBV19 with TRBJ1-2, with D maybe TRBD1 (6 bases). This CDR3 spans 12 amino acids. V gave up 9 bases and J gave up 2 bases, with 10 bases separating them. Germline V gives CDR1 LNHDA, CDR2 SQIVND (reference sequence). The CDR3 loop is CASGQQNYGYTF. The CDR3 bases are TGTGCCAGCGGACAGCAAAACTATGGCTACACCTTC.

This clone was observed a handful of times. The rearrangement joins TRBV7-9 to TRBJ1-4, with 7 bases aligning to TRBD1. V lost 5 bases, J lost 5 bases, and 5 bases stayed unmatched. CDR1 and CDR2 from the germline V gene are SEHNR and FQNEAQ (reference sequence). This CDR3 contains 14 residues. CDR3 nucleotide sequence: TGTGCCAGCAGCGTAGGACAGGAAAATGAAAAACTGTTTTTT. This gives the protein CASSVGQENEKLFF.

The chain carries TRBV7-2 and TRBJ2-5; 13 bases agree with TRBD2. Germline CDR1 reads SGHTA; CDR2 reads FQGNSA. This CDR3 has 16 amino acids. CDR3 nucleotide sequence: TGTGCTACCACTAGCGGGGGGGCCGTAGGCCAAGAGACCCAGTACTTC. Translated, it gives CATTSGGAVGQETQYF.

The table lists this clone with a count of one. A single base separates this from a much larger clone, so it may be a read error. The chain couples TRBV6-6 to TRBJ2-7; 7 nucleotides line up with TRBD2. V was clipped by 5 bases and J by 6 bases; unmatched bases: 1. Germline-derived CDR1 and CDR2 are MNHNY and SVGAGI (reference sequence). The CDR3 has 11 residues. CDR3 protein: CASSRGVEQYF. CDR3 DNA sequence: TGTGCCAGCAGTCGGGGGGTCGAGCAGTACTTC.

The V call is TRBV6-5, the J call TRBJ1-2; D might be TRBD1 (5 bases). The CDR3 has 16 residues. Trimming pared 2 bases from V and 1 base from J, leaving 14 bases between. Per germline, CDR1 MNHEY and CDR2 SVGAGI. CDR3 sequence (DNA): TGTGCCAGCAGTTACGAGAGCCAGGGCGTTAACTATGGCTACACCTTC. Translating gives CASSYESQGVNYGYTF.

This CDR3 reads CASSESGGNQPQHF. DNA for the CDR3: TGTGCCAGCAGTGAGTCAGGGGGCAATCAGCCCCAGCATTTT. V usage is TRBV6-4 and J usage is TRBJ1-5; tentative D call: TRBD1 (6 bases). CDR1 MRHNA and CDR2 SNTAGT come from the germline V gene. V lost 3 bases and J lost 2, with 8 bases in between. CDR3 size: 14 residues.

The chain recombines TRBV4-3 with TRBJ1-3, with D perhaps TRBD1 (6 bases). V was cut by 0 bases and J by 0 bases, with 24 bases left in between. Germline assignment: CDR1 LGHNA and CDR2 YSLEER. This CDR3 spans 21 amino acids. This CDR3 is CASSQDVTGQGVSSSGNTIYF. The CDR3 bases are TGCGCCAGCAGCCAAGACGTTACGGGACAAGGGGTTTCCAGCTCTGGAAACACCATATATTTT.

The rearrangement joins TRBV30 to TRBJ2-7; 8 nucleotides match TRBD1. CDR3 length: 13 amino acids. Germline V lookup: CDR1 GTSNPN, CDR2 SVGIG (reference sequence). With V trimmed by 0 bases and J by 4 bases, 2 bases remained unmatched. The CDR3 here is CAWSVDRGYEQYF. The CDR3, as DNA: TGTGCCTGGAGTGTCGACAGGGGTTACGAGCAGTACTTC.